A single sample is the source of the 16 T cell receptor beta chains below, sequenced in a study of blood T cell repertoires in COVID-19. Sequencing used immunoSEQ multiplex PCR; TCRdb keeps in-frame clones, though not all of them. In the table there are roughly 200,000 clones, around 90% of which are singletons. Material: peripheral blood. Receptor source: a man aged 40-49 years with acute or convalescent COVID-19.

The CDR3 DNA reads TGTGCCAGCAGGCTTCCTACAGGGTCTTCACCCCTCCACTTT. It encodes CASRLPTGSSPLHF. This rearrangement joins TRBV6-5 to TRBJ1-6; D may be TRBD1 (6 bases). This CDR3 has 14 amino acids. Between the trimmed V and J ends, which lost 6 bases and 9 bases, there was a span of 15 bases. In germline, CDR1 is MNHEY, CDR2 SVGAGI.

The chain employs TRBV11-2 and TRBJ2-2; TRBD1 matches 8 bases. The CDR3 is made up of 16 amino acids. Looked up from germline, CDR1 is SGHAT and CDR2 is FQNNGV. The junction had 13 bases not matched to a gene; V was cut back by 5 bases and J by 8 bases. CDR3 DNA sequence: TGTGCCAGCAGCCTCGGAAGGGCAGGGGGCTTTGGGGAGCTGTTTTTT. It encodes CASSLGRAGGFGELFF.

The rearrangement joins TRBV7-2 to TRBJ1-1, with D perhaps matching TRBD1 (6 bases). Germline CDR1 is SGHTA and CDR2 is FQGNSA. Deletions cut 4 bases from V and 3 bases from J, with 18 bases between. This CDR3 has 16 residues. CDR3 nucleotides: TGTGCCAGCAGCTCCCAACACGACAGGACTTACACTGAAGCTTTCTTT. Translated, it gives CASSSQHDRTYTEAFF.

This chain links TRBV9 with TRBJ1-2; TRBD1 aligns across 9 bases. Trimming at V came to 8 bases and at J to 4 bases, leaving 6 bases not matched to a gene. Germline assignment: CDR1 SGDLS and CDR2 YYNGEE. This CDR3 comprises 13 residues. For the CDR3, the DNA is TGTGCCAGTAATCGACAGGGGGTCTATGGCTACACCTTC. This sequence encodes CASNRQGVYGYTF.

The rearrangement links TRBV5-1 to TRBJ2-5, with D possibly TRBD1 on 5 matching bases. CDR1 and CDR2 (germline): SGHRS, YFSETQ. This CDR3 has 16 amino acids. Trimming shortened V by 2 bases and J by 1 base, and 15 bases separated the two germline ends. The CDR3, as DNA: TGCGCCAGCAGCTTTTCCCTGACAGAAAGCCAAGAGACCCAGTACTTC. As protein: CASSFSLTESQETQYF.

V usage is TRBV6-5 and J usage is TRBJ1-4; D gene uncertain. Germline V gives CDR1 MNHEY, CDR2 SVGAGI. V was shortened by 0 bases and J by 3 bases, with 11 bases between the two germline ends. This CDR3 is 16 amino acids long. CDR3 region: CASSYSLWRSNEKLFF. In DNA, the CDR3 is TGTGCCAGCAGTTACTCGCTATGGCGGTCTAATGAAAAACTGTTTTTT.

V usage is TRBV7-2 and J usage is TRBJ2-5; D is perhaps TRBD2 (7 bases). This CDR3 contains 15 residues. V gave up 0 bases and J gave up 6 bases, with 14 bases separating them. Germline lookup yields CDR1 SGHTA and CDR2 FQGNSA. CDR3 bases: TGTGCCAGCAGCTTAGCTGGGGGGGCCTTCCAGACCCAGTACTTC. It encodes CASSLAGGAFQTQYF.

The CDR3 DNA reads TGCGCCAGCAGCCAAGATCTTTATAGCGGGATAGCCAAAAACATTCAGTACTTC. This gives the protein CASSQDLYSGIAKNIQYF. This sequence joins TRBV4-3 and TRBJ2-4; 8 positions agree with TRBD2. The germline V gene encodes CDR1 LGHNA and CDR2 YSLEER. The V segment lost 0 bases and the J segment 0 bases; nucleotides outside the gene matches: 7. This CDR3 is 18 amino acids long.

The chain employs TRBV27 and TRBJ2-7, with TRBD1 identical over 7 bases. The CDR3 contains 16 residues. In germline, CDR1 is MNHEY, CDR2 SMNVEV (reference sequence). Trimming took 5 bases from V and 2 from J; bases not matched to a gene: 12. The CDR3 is CASSTKTGHLTYEQYF. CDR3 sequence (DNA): TGTGCCAGCAGTACAAAGACAGGGCACCTCACCTACGAGCAGTACTTC.

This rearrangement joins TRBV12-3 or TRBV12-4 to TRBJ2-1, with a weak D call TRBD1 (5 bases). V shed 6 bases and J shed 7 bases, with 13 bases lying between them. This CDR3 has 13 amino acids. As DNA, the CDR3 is TGTGCCAGCAGAGCTCCTCAGGGAAATGAGCAGTTCTTC. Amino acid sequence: CASRAPQGNEQFF.

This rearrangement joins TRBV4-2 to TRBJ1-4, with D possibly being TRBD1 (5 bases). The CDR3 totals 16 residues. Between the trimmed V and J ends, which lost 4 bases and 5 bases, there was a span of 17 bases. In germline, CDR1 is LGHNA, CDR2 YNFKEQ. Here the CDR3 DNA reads TGTGCCAGCAGCCCCGCCGATCAGGGACTAAATGAAAAACTGTTTTTT. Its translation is CASSPADQGLNEKLFF.

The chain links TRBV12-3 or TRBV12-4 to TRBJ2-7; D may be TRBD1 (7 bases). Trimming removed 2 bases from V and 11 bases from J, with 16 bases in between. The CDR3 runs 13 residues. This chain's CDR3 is CASSLTYTGEEYF. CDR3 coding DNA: TGTGCCAGCAGTTTAACTTATACAGGGGAGGAGTACTTC.

The DNA for the CDR3 is TGTGCCAGCAGCTTAGCGGGGGCGGGTGGCTACACCTTC. It is translated as CASSLAGAGGYTF. The chain carries TRBV7-9 and TRBJ1-2; TRBD1 is a possible D gene (6 bases). The germline V and J ends were trimmed by 0 bases and 7 bases, with 9 bases remaining between them. Germline V gene sequence: CDR1 SEHNR, CDR2 FQNEAQ (reference sequence). The CDR3 is 13 amino acids.

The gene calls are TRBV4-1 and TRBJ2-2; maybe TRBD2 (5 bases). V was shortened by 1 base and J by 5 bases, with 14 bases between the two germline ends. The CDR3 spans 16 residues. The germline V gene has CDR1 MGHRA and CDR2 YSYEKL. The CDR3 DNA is TGCGCCAGCAGCCAAGGCGCCGGCCCGGGGACCGGGGAGCTGTTTTTT. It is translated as CASSQGAGPGTGELFF.

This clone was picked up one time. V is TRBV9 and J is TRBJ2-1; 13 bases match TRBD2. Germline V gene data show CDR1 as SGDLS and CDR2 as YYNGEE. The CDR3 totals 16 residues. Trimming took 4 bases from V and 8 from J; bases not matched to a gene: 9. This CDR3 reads CASSLRTSGGLYEQFF. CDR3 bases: TGTGCCAGCAGCTTGAGGACTAGCGGGGGTCTTTATGAGCAGTTCTTC.

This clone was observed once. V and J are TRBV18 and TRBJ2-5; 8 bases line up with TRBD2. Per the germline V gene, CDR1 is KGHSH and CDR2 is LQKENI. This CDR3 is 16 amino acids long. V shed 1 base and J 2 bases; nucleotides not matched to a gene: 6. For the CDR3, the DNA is TGTGCCAGCTCACCACGTTTAGCGGGACTTCAAGAGACCCAGTACTTC. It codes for CASSPRLAGLQETQYF.